A single sample is the source of the 2 T cell receptor beta chains below, sequenced in a study of blood T cell repertoires in COVID-19. Using immunoSEQ multiplex PCR, the repertoire was profiled, and TCRdb retains in-frame clones only, with some absent. Among approximately 270,000 clones listed, about 89% were seen once. Sequencing was carried out using peripheral blood. These receptors were obtained from a man aged 25 to 45 with acute or convalescent COVID-19.

The rearrangement joins TRBV2 to TRBJ2-7; 15 bases fit TRBD2. V lost 8 bases to trimming and J lost 4 bases; unmatched junction nucleotides: 9. CDR1 is SNHLY and CDR2 is FYNNEI in the germline V gene. The CDR3 has 16 amino acids. In DNA, the CDR3 is TGTGCCAGCGGGGGCCGAGGACTAGCGGGAGGGTACGAGCAGTACTTC. Amino acids: CASGGRGLAGGYEQYF.

Comment on this clone: In the same sample, other DNA sequences code for this CDR3. The chain's CDR3 is CASSPSGDYGYTF. CDR3 nucleotides: TGCGCCAGCAGCCCGTCGGGAGACTATGGCTACACCTTC. The chain employs TRBV5-1 and TRBJ1-2; D not certain. This CDR3 contains 13 residues. CDR1 is SGHRS, CDR2 YFSETQ, per germline. Between the trimmed V and J ends, which lost 4 bases and 3 bases, there was a span of 10 bases. Using reference TRBV5-1 and TRBJ1-2 for the parts outside the CDR3, the full variable domain is KAGVTQTPRYLIKTRGQQVTLSCSPISGHRSVSWYQQTPGQGLQFLFEYFSETQRNKGNFPGRFSGRQFSNSRSEMNVSTLELGDSALYLCASSPSGDYGYTFGSGTRLTVV.